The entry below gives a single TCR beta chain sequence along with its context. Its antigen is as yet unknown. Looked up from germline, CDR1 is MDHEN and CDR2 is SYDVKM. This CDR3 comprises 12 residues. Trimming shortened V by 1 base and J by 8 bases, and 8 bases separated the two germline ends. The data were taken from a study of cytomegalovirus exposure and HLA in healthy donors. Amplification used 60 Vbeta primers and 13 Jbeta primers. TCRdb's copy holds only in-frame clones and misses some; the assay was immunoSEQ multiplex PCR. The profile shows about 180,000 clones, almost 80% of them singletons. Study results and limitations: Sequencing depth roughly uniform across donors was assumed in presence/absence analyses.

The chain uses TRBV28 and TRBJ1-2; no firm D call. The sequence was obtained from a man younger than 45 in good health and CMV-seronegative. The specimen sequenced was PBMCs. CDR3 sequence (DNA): TGTGCCAGCAGTTTATCGGGGTACGGCTACACCTTC. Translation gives CASSLSGYGYTF.